The present entry profiles one TCR beta chain with its context. Its matching antigen is unknown. This CDR3 fails to terminate in the conserved phenylalanine or tryptophan, so it likely reflects a read error. The record originates from a study of T cell responses to AZD1222 COVID-19 vaccine. Turning to the study itself: Second doses at about 4 or about 12 weeks were pooled.

The CDR3 has 13 residues. Looked up from germline, CDR1 is SGHTA and CDR2 is FQGNSA. Trimming removed 5 bases from V and 7 bases from J, with 14 bases in between. Libraries were prepared by immunoSEQ multiplex PCR; TCRdb keeps only in-frame clonotypes and omits some of them. The sample has roughly 150,000 clones, 91% seen once. The study's findings and limits: Targeting of unmutated variant regions was reportedly seen in nearly half of spike-specific TCRs. The study identified only six AZD1222 recipients as seropositive at baseline.

The material sequenced was peripheral blood, taken on day 0 of AZD1222 vaccination. V gene TRBV7-2 combines with J gene TRBJ1-2, with a weak D call TRBD1 (6 bases). The sequence was collected from an adult in good health. This chain's CDR3 is CASSVTGPLGYTL. The CDR3 DNA reads TGTGCCAGCAGCGTGACAGGACCCCTTGGCTACACCCTC.